This T cell receptor beta chain was sequenced for a study of beta chain features in type 1 diabetes. Investigators reverse transcribed all isolated RNA, so they sequenced expressed TCRB transcripts. Libraries were prepared by immunoSEQ multiplex PCR; TCRdb keeps only in-frame clonotypes and omits some of them. The table has 200,000 to 250,000 clones, about 71% seen once. The V end was cut by 5 bases, the J end by 2 bases, with 7 bases between. Germline V gene sequence: CDR1 MDHEN, CDR2 SYDVKM. The CDR3 has 12 amino acids. The chain uses TRBV28 and TRBJ2-7; D unresolved. Sample: naive CD4+ T cells from blood. This TCR was sampled from a man under 40 in good health. DNA for the CDR3: TGTGCCAGCAGTCCCCGGACCTACGAGCAGTACTTC. Translated, it gives CASSPRTYEQYF.